What follows is one T cell receptor (beta chain) and its context. Its antigen remains unknown. This sample is drawn from a study of T cell clonotyping in hematopoietic cell transplantation. Here immunoSEQ multiplex PCR was the method, and the copy in TCRdb shows in-frame clones only, minus some. The sample yields approximately 70,000 clones, about 93% seen once. Trimming removed 7 bases at V and 0 bases at J, with 12 bases between. Germline assignment: CDR1 SGHRS and CDR2 YFSETQ. This CDR3 spans 14 amino acids. Overall study findings and caveats: At the given depth, recipient repertoires were over 95% de novo clonotypes. Recipient TCR diversity dropped after transplant; expanded clonotypes rose from day 30 to 180.

The V gene is TRBV5-1, the J gene TRBJ2-3, with D perhaps matching TRBD2 (5 bases). Specimen: peripheral blood mononuclear cells. This TCR came from a man aged 50 to 60 in good health. Some clones in this sample may be carry-over from other donors' samples. CDR3 loop: CASGRGTSTDTQYF. CDR3 in DNA: TGCGCCAGCGGACGGGGTACTAGCACAGATACGCAGTATTTT.